These 3 T cell receptor beta chains were all obtained from the same sample, sequenced in a study of graft-versus-host responses after intestinal transplantation. No antigens are known for them. Libraries were prepared by immunoSEQ multiplex PCR; TCRdb keeps only in-frame clonotypes and omits some of them. This table has over 80,000 clones, roughly nine tenths appearing once. The material was unstimulated CD4+ T cells sorted from spleen or lymph node cells, obtained before transplant. Receptors were obtained from a human donor who was the organ donor for an intestinal transplant.

This clone was detected only once. The chain has TRBV2 and TRBJ1-6; tentatively, D is TRBD1 (5 bases). The germline CDR1 and CDR2 sequences are SNHLY and FYNNEI. Between the trimmed V and J ends, which lost 9 bases and 2 bases, there was a span of 11 bases. The CDR3 has 14 residues. The CDR3 nucleotides read TGTGCCAGTAGCCCGACAGCCTATAATTCACCCCTCCACTTT. It encodes CASSPTAYNSPLHF.

The V call is TRBV6-1, the J call TRBJ2-7; TRBD2 matches 9 bases. V lost 5 bases, J lost 3 bases, and 8 bases stayed unmatched. This CDR3 is built from 15 residues. Germline-derived CDR1 and CDR2 are MNHNS and SASEGT. The CDR3 spells CASSPIAGASYEQYF. The CDR3 DNA is TGTGCCAGCAGTCCGATAGCGGGGGCGAGCTACGAGCAGTACTTC.

The chain couples TRBV29-1 to TRBJ1-5; D gene ambiguous. From germline, CDR1 is SQVTM and CDR2 ANQGSEA. Trimming cost V 4 bases and J 6 bases, with 16 bases left between them. This CDR3 has 14 amino acids. DNA of the CDR3: TGCAGCGTTGTCGACAACCCCGAGAGTCAGCCCCAGCATTTT. Residues: CSVVDNPESQPQHF. Full variable domain (missing parts from reference TRBV29-1 and TRBJ1-5): SAVISQKPSRDICQRGTSLTIQCQVDSQVTMMFWYRQQPGQSLTLIATANQGSEATYESGFVIDKFPISRPNLTFSTLTVSNMSPEDSSIYLCSVVDNPESQPQHFGDGTRLSIL.